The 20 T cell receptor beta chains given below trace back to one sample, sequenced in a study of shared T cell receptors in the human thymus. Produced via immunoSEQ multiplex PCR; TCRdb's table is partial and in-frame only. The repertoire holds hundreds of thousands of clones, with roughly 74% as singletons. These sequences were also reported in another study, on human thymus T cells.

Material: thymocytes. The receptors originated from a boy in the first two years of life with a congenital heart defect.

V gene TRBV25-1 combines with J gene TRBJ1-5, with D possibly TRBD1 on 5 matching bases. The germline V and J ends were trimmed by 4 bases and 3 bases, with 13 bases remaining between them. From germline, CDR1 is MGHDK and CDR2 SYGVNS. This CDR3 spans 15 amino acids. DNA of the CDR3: TGTGCCAGCAGTGGTGGGGCAAGAATCAATCAGCCCCAGCATTTT. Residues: CASSGGARINQPQHF.

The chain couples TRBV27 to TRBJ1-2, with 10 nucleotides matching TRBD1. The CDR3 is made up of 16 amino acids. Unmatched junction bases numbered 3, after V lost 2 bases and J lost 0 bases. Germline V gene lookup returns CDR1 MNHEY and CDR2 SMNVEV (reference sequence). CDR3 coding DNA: TGTGCCAGCAGTTTAAGTGGGACAGGGGCTAACTATGGCTACACCTTC. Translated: CASSLSGTGANYGYTF.

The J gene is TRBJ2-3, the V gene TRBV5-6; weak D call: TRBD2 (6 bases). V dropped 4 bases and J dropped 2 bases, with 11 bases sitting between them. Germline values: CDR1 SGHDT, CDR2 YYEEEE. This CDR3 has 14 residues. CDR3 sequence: CASSPGASTDTQYF. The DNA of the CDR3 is TGTGCCAGCAGCCCGGGAGCATCCACAGATACGCAGTATTTT.

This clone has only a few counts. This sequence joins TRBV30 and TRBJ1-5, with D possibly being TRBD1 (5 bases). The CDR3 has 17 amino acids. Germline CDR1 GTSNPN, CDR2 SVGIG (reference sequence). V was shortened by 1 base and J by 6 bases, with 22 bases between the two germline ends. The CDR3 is CAWSGMASRVGGQPQHF. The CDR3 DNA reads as TGTGCCTGGAGTGGAATGGCGAGCAGGGTGGGGGGTCAGCCCCAGCATTTT.

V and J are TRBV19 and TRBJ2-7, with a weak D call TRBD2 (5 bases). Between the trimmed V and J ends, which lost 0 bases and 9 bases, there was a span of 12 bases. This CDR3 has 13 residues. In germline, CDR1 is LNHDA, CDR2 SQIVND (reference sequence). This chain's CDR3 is CASSIDRGMGQYF. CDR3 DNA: TGTGCCAGTAGTATAGACCGGGGTATGGGGCAGTACTTC.

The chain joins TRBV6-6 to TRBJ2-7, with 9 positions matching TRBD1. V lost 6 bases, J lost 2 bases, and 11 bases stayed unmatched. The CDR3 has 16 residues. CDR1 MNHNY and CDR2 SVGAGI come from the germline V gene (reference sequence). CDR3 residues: CASRPPSGQGPYEQYF. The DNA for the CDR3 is TGTGCCAGCAGACCCCCTTCGGGACAGGGTCCCTACGAGCAGTACTTC.

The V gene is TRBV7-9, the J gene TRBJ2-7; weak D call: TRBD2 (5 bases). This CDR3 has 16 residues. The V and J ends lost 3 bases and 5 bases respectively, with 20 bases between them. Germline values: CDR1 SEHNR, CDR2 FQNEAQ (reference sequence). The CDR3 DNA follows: TGTGCCAGCAGCTTTGCAACCGCGGGTTCCCTTCACGAGCAGTACTTC. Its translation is CASSFATAGSLHEQYF.

The CDR3 sequence is CASSQDPGLAGEVRADTQYF. CDR3 DNA sequence: TGCGCCAGCAGCCAAGATCCGGGGCTAGCGGGAGAGGTTAGGGCAGATACGCAGTATTTT. The rearrangement links TRBV4-1 to TRBJ2-3; 10 positions match TRBD2. Trimming cost V 0 bases and J 4 bases; bases outside gene matches: 16. Germline V CDR1 and CDR2: MGHRA, YSYEKL. The CDR3 has 20 amino acids.

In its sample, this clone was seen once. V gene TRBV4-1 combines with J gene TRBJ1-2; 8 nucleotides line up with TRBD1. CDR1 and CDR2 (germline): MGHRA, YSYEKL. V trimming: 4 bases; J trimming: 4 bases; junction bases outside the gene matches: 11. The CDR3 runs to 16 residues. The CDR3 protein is CASSPPPGGKGYGYTF. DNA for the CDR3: TGCGCCAGCAGCCCCCCCCCAGGGGGCAAAGGCTATGGCTACACCTTC.

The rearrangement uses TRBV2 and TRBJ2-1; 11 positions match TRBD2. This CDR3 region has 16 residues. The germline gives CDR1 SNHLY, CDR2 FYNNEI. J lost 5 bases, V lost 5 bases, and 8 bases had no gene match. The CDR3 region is CASSRIAGGPDNEQFF. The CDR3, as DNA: TGTGCCAGCAGTCGTATAGCGGGAGGGCCGGACAATGAGCAGTTCTTC.

The DNA for the CDR3 is TGTGCCAGCAGCCAAGATCGCCGGGACAGACCTCCTAACTATGGCTACACCTTC. It yields the protein CASSQDRRDRPPNYGYTF. The chain uses TRBV14 and TRBJ1-2, with 7 bases aligning to TRBD1. There are 18 residues in the CDR3. V dropped 0 bases and J dropped 0; count of bases not matched to a gene: 10. Germline assignment: CDR1 SGHDN and CDR2 FVKESK.

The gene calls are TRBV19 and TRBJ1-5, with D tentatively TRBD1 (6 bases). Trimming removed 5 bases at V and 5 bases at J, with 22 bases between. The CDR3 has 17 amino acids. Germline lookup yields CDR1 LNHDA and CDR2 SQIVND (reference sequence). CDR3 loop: CASSPAGAGIGDQPQHF. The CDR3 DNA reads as TGTGCCAGTAGTCCCGCGGGGGCGGGAATTGGAGATCAGCCCCAGCATTTT.

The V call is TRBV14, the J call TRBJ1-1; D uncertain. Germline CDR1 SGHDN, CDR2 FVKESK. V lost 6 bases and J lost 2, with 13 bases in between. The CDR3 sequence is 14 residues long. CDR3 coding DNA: TGTGCCAGCAGTAGACACAGCCGCAACACTGAAGCTTTCTTT. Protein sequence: CASSRHSRNTEAFF.

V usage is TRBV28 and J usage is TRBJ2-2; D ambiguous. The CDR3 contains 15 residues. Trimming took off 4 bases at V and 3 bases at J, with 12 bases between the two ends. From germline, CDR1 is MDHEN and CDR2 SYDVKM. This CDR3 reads CASSSRNPHTGELFF. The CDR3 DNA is TGTGCCAGCAGTTCTAGGAATCCTCACACCGGGGAGCTGTTTTTT. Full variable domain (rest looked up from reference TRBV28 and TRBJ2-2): DVKVTQSSRYLVKRTGEKVFLECVQDMDHENMFWYRQDPGLGLRLIYFSYDVKMKEKGDIPEGYSVSREKKERFSLILESASTNQTSMYLCASSSRNPHTGELFFGEGSRLTVL.

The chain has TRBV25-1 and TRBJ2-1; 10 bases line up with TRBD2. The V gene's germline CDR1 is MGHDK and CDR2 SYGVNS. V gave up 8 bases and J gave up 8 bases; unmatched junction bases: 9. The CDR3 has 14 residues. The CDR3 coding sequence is TGTGCCAGCGGGGGGCTAGCGGGAGAGTATGAGCAGTTCTTC. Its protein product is CASGGLAGEYEQFF.

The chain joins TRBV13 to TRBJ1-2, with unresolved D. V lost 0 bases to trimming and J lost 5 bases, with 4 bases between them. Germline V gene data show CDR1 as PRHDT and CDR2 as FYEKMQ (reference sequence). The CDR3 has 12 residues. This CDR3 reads CASSLGQYGYTF. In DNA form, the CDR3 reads TGTGCCAGCAGCTTAGGACAGTATGGCTACACCTTC.

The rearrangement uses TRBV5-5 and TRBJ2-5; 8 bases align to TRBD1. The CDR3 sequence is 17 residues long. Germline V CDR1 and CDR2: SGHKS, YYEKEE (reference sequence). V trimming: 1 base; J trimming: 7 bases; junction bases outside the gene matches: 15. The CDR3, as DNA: TGTGCCAGCAGCTTGCGGAGGCCACAGGGGGGCCTTGGGACCCAGTACTTC. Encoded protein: CASSLRRPQGGLGTQYF.

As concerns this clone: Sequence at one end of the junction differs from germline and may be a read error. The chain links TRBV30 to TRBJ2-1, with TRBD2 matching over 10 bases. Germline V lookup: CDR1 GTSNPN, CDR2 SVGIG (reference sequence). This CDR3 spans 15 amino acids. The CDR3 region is CAWGVKREGLNEQFF. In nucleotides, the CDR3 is TGTGCCTGGGGTGTGAAGCGGGAGGGCCTAAATGAGCAGTTCTTC. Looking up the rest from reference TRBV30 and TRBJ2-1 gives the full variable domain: SQTIHQWPATLVQPVGSPLSLECTVEGTSNPNLYWYRQAAGRGLQLLFYSVGIGQISSEVPQNLSASRPQDRQFILSSKKLLLSDSGFYLCAWGVKREGLNEQFFGPGTRLTVL.

The CDR3 region is CASSVFRTPYNEQFF. CDR3 DNA sequence: TGTGCCAGCAGCGTCTTTCGGACACCTTACAATGAGCAGTTCTTC. The chain uses TRBV9 and TRBJ2-1, with D possibly matching TRBD1 (5 bases). Germline V gene lookup returns CDR1 SGDLS and CDR2 YYNGEE. This CDR3 contains 15 residues. V was shortened by 2 bases and J by 4 bases, with 13 bases between the two germline ends.

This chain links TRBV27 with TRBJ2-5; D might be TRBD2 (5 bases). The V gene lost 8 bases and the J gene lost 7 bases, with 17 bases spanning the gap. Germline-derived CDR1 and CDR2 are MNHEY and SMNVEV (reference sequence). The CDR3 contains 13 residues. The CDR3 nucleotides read TGTGCCAGCGGGCGAACTTTAGAGGGGACCCAGTACTTC. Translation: CASGRTLEGTQYF.